Presented here are 20 T cell receptor beta chains from one specimen sequenced in a study of T cells in Graves' hyperthyroidism and ophthalmopathy. TCR beta CDR3 regions were amplified from RNA transcripts. TCR CDR3 underwent first-round RT-PCR with the HTBI primer set. MiXCR, applied by TCRdb to the multiplex PCR reads, yields one record per CDR3 protein. The sample has 470,000 or so distinct CDR3 sequences, less than 25% seen once. The specimen sequenced was blood. The source is a young man with Graves' hyperthyroidism.

This clonotype was seen ten or more times. The gene calls are TRBV12-3 or TRBV12-4 and TRBJ1-2, with D maybe TRBD1 (5 bases). The CDR3 runs 14 residues. Deletions cut 1 base from V and 5 bases from J, with 11 bases between. The CDR3 DNA reads as TGTGCCAGCAGTTTAGACCATGGGGGGTATGGCTACACCTTC. This gives the protein CASSLDHGGYGYTF.

The V gene is TRBV20-1, the J gene TRBJ2-2; 7 bases align to TRBD2. CDR1 DFQATT and CDR2 SNEGSKA come from the germline V gene (reference sequence). CDR3 size: 13 residues. CDR3 loop: CSSGLANTGELFF. In DNA, the CDR3 is TGCAGCTCCGGACTAGCGAACACCGGGGAGCTGTTTTTT.

This clonotype was found many times. The V call is TRBV6-1, the J call TRBJ1-1; D uncertain. Trimming pared 6 bases from V and 3 bases from J, leaving 14 bases between. The CDR3 loop spans 14 amino acids. The V gene's germline CDR1 is MNHNS and CDR2 SASEGT. The CDR3 DNA follows: TGTGCCAGCAGCCCGGGGTTGGGGTACACTGAAGCTTTCTTT. Encoded protein: CASSPGLGYTEAFF.

This sequence joins TRBV15 and TRBJ1-5; no clear D gene. The V gene lost 3 bases and the J gene lost 7 bases, with 16 bases spanning the gap. This CDR3 contains 15 residues. Per the germline V gene, CDR1 is LNHNV and CDR2 is YYDKDF (reference sequence). CDR3 sequence: CATSRGRVRGQPQHF. DNA of the CDR3: TGTGCCACCAGCAGGGGTAGGGTGCGGGGACAGCCCCAGCATTTT.

This clonotype was picked up many times. This CDR3 is CASKQGAPQETQYF. CDR3 nucleotides: TGTGCCAGTAAACAGGGGGCTCCCCAAGAGACCCAGTACTTC. The chain joins TRBV12-3 or TRBV12-4 to TRBJ2-5, with 9 bases lining up with TRBD1. The CDR3 is 14 residues long. Germline trimming cut 9 bases from V and 1 base from J; bases unmatched to any gene: 6.

The table lists this clonotype with many counts. The chain is built from TRBV28 and TRBJ1-2, with D possibly matching TRBD1 (5 bases). Per germline, CDR1 MDHEN and CDR2 SYDVKM. This CDR3 has 14 residues. Trimming removed 3 bases at V and 3 bases at J, with 11 bases between. CDR3 bases: TGTGCCAGCAGTTTTTTCGGGGGAGACTATGGCTACACCTTC. Translating gives CASSFFGGDYGYTF.

This clonotype was picked up many times. The V and J genes are TRBV12-3 or TRBV12-4 and TRBJ2-7; possible D gene TRBD1, 6 bases. Deletions cut 5 bases from V and 5 bases from J, with 13 bases between. The CDR3 is 13 residues long. The CDR3 nucleotides read TGTGCCAGCAGTCCGGACAGTTTCAACGAGCAGTACTTC. It codes for CASSPDSFNEQYF.

The chain employs TRBV3-1 and TRBJ2-5; perhaps D is TRBD1 or TRBD2 (6 bases each). Trimming shortened V by 1 base and J by 5 bases, and 14 bases separated the two germline ends. The CDR3 extends over 15 amino acids. CDR1 is LGHDT, CDR2 YNNKEL, per germline (reference sequence). The CDR3 loop reads CASSQGGGPQETQYF. The CDR3 DNA sequence: TGTGCCAGCAGCCAAGGAGGGGGGCCGCAGGAGACCCAGTACTTC.

This clonotype has a count of ten or more. The chain couples TRBV4-1 to TRBJ2-7; D perhaps matches TRBD1 (5 bases). Germline assignment: CDR1 MGHRA and CDR2 YSYEKL. This CDR3 is 15 amino acids long. V lost 0 bases, J lost 5 bases, and 14 bases lay in between. The CDR3 DNA follows: TGCGCCAGCAGCCAAGATGGACAACCTACTAACGAGCAGTACTTC. Translating gives CASSQDGQPTNEQYF.

The chain employs TRBV24-1 and TRBJ2-5; 13 bases match TRBD2. The V segment lost 6 bases and the J segment 5 bases; nucleotides outside the gene matches: 5. The V gene's germline CDR1 is KGHDR and CDR2 SFDVKD. The CDR3 sequence is 15 residues long. In nucleotides, the CDR3 is TGTGCCACCAGTCCGGGACTAGCGGGGTGGGAGACCCAGTACTTC. Translation gives CATSPGLAGWETQYF.

This clonotype was seen many times. The chain recombines TRBV5-1 with TRBJ2-7, with D possibly matching TRBD1 (6 bases). V was shortened by 0 bases and J by 4 bases, with 14 bases between the two germline ends. The germline V gene encodes CDR1 SGHRS and CDR2 YFSETQ. This CDR3 contains 15 residues. CDR3 sequence reads: CASSLDPGQQYEQYF. As DNA, the CDR3 is TGCGCCAGCAGCTTGGATCCGGGACAACAATACGAGCAGTACTTC.

This clonotype has a count of ten or more. The chain joins TRBV3-1 to TRBJ1-1; D not certain. The CDR3 sequence is 13 residues long. The ends were cut back, 5 bases at V and 1 base at J, with 8 bases in the middle. Germline CDR1 LGHDT, CDR2 YNNKEL (reference sequence). CDR3 sequence (DNA): TGTGCCAGCAGCGGGCAGTCGAACACTGAAGCTTTCTTT. Protein product: CASSGQSNTEAFF.

The chain uses TRBV29-1 and TRBJ2-5; 13 bases line up with TRBD2. The germline CDR1 and CDR2 sequences are SQVTM and ANQGSEA. J gave up 4 bases and V 7 bases, and 6 bases lay outside the gene matches. This CDR3 has 14 residues. CDR3 DNA sequence: TGCAGCGGTGGACTAGCGGGAGTTGGAGAGACCCAGTACTTC. Amino acid sequence: CSGGLAGVGETQYF.

As concerns this clonotype: Relative to the germline gene, one junction end is altered; a read error may explain this. The V gene is TRBV12-3 or TRBV12-4, the J gene TRBJ2-7, with D uncertain. The CDR3 contains 13 residues. The CDR3 DNA sequence: TGTGCCAGCGGTTTAGATCCGGACTACGAGCAGTACTTC. Translated: CASGLDPDYEQYF.

This rearrangement joins TRBV12-3 or TRBV12-4 to TRBJ1-2, with TRBD1 identical over 9 bases. The CDR3 has 13 residues. V lost 7 bases and J lost 8; bases outside the gene matches: 8. CDR3 protein: CASTSTGGVGYTF. CDR3 sequence (DNA): TGTGCCAGCACCTCCACAGGGGGCGTAGGCTACACCTTC.

This clonotype occurred many times. The chain uses TRBV2 and TRBJ2-7, with 9 bases aligning to TRBD1. The CDR3 runs 12 residues. V shed 6 bases and J 6 bases; nucleotides not matched to a gene: 3. Germline CDR1 and CDR2: SNHLY and FYNNEI. The CDR3 nucleotides are TGTGCCAGCAGGGGACAGGGAACCGAGCAGTACTTC. Translation: CASRGQGTEQYF.

The gene calls are TRBV12-3 or TRBV12-4 and TRBJ1-2, with D possibly TRBD1 on 5 matching bases. This CDR3 contains 14 residues. Deletions cut 5 bases from V and 2 bases from J, with 12 bases between. The CDR3 protein is CASSPNRRNYGYTF. The CDR3 DNA is TGTGCCAGCAGTCCAAACAGGAGAAACTATGGCTACACCTTC.

The chain recombines TRBV11-2 with TRBJ2-2, with TRBD2 matching over 7 bases. The CDR3 totals 16 residues. Germline V gene lookup returns CDR1 SGHAT and CDR2 FQNNGV. The junction had 6 bases not matched to a gene; V was cut back by 2 bases and J by 3 bases. The CDR3 protein is CASSLIAGVDTGELFF. In DNA, the CDR3 is TGTGCCAGCAGCTTAATTGCGGGGGTGGACACCGGGGAGCTGTTTTTT.

The V call is TRBV12-3 or TRBV12-4, the J call TRBJ2-5, with 14 bases fitting TRBD2. J was trimmed by 3 bases and V by 5 bases; bases with no gene match: 5. This CDR3 has 16 residues. DNA of the CDR3: TGTGCCAGCAGTCCCCGACTAGCGGGGGGGAAAGAGACCCAGTACTTC. As protein: CASSPRLAGGKETQYF.

This clonotype has at least ten counts. V usage is TRBV12-3 or TRBV12-4 and J usage is TRBJ1-1; possibly TRBD1 for D (5 bases). Trimming pared 7 bases from V and 4 bases from J, leaving 10 bases between. The CDR3 extends over 12 amino acids. The CDR3 DNA follows: TGTGCCAGCAAAGGGGCGGGCACTGAAGCTTTCTTT. Residues: CASKGAGTEAFF.